The T cell receptor (beta chain) under discussion was sequenced for a study of cytotoxic CD8 clonotypes in ibrutinib-treated CLL. This clone has only a few counts. V was pared by 3 bases and J by 4 bases, with 3 bases between. CDR3 size: 12 residues. CDR1 and CDR2 (germline): MDHEN, SYDVKM. The repertoire was sequenced with immunoSEQ multiplex PCR; TCRdb's copy has only in-frame clones and lacks some. The top ten hold roughly 5% of the sample, which has 250,000 to 350,000 clones, roughly 76% seen once. The sequenced sample was PBMCs, obtained at disease progression, from a patient treated with ibrutinib. The TCR comes from a human donor with chronic lymphocytic leukemia. The chain recombines TRBV28 with TRBJ2-2; D unresolved. CDR3 DNA sequence: TGTGCCAGCAGTTTCCCCACCGGGGAGCTGTTTTTT. Protein product: CASSFPTGELFF. Using reference TRBV28 and TRBJ2-2 for the parts outside the CDR3, the full variable domain is DVKVTQSSRYLVKRTGEKVFLECVQDMDHENMFWYRQDPGLGLRLIYFSYDVKMKEKGDIPEGYSVSREKKERFSLILESASTNQTSMYLCASSFPTGELFFGEGSRLTVL.